The 8 T cell receptor beta chains reported below all come from one sample, sequenced in a study of T-cell memory formation after mild COVID-19. Via MiXCR, TCRdb re-called the 5' RACE reads, giving one row per CDR3 protein. The sample shows a few hundred thousand distinct CDR3 sequences, approximately 25% of them seen only once. The sample taken for sequencing was PBMCs or a T cell subset sorted from them (not recorded which). The receptor source for this set is an adult woman who had mild COVID-19 (a few samples of this study predate the infection). Cell type and time point are not known.

This clonotype was seen more than once but under ten times. The V call is TRBV20-1, the J call TRBJ2-1; D possibly uses TRBD1 or TRBD2 (5 bases each). With 3 bases removed from V and 9 bases from J, the gap between germline ends came to 15 bases. The CDR3 consists of 13 residues. Germline assignment: CDR1 DFQATT and CDR2 SNEGSKA (reference sequence). CDR3 bases: TGCAGTGCTAGCGGGGCGGGTCGGGGTGAGCAGTTCTTC. This gives the protein CSASGAGRGEQFF.

This clonotype turned up a few times. The chain is built from TRBV15 and TRBJ1-5; D unclear. Deletions cut 6 bases from V and 6 bases from J, with 9 bases between. The germline V gene encodes CDR1 LNHNV and CDR2 YYDKDF (reference sequence). The CDR3 loop spans 12 amino acids. The CDR3 region is CATRTHGQPQHF. CDR3 DNA: TGTGCCACCAGGACGCACGGTCAGCCCCAGCATTTT. Full variable domain (rest looked up from reference TRBV15 and TRBJ1-5): DAMVIQNPRYQVTQFGKPVTLSCSQTLNHNVMYWYQQKSSQAPKLLFHYYDKDFNNEADTPDNFQSRRPNTSFCFLDIRSPGLGDTAMYLCATRTHGQPQHFGDGTRLSIL.

The chain carries TRBV20-1 and TRBJ1-6; no firm D call. The CDR3 has 15 amino acids. From germline, CDR1 is DFQATT and CDR2 SNEGSKA (reference sequence). The germline V and J ends were trimmed by 0 bases and 7 bases, with 13 bases remaining between them. In nucleotides, the CDR3 is TGCAGTGCTAGAGATTGGAGCAGATCAAATTCACCCCTCCACTTT. Translation gives CSARDWSRSNSPLHF.

The CDR3 nucleotides read TGCAGAGTACCCGGCCCGCACAATGAGCAGTTCTTC. This encodes CRVPGPHNEQFF. The rearrangement links TRBV29-1 to TRBJ2-1; D gene unclear. CDR1 is SQVTM and CDR2 is ANQGSEA in the germline V gene. There are 12 residues in the CDR3.

This chain uses TRBV3-1 with TRBJ2-2, with a weak D call TRBD2 (6 bases). Deletions cut 6 bases from V and 1 base from J, with 6 bases between. The CDR3 spans 13 residues. Germline assignment: CDR1 LGHDT and CDR2 YNNKEL (reference sequence). CDR3 nucleotide sequence: TGTGCCAGCAGGGAGGGGAACACCGGGGAGCTGTTTTTT. Protein product: CASREGNTGELFF.

This sequence joins TRBV7-9 and TRBJ1-6, with unresolved D. The CDR3 covers 12 residues. Deletions cut 3 bases from V and 7 bases from J, with 4 bases between. Germline V lookup: CDR1 SEHNR, CDR2 FQNEAQ (reference sequence). The CDR3 sequence is CASSFGNSPLHF. As DNA, the CDR3 is TGTGCCAGCAGCTTCGGAAATTCACCCCTCCACTTT.

In this sample, this clonotype turned up a few times. The chain recombines TRBV3-1 with TRBJ2-1; possibly TRBD1 or TRBD2 for D (5 bases each). Looked up from germline, CDR1 is LGHDT and CDR2 is YNNKEL (reference sequence). Trimming shortened V by 0 bases and J by 1 base, and 7 bases separated the two germline ends. The CDR3 length is 15 residues. Written as DNA, the CDR3 is TGTGCCAGCAGCCAAGATTGGGGGTCCTACAATGAGCAGTTCTTC. The encoded protein is CASSQDWGSYNEQFF.

There are many counts of this clonotype. The chain carries TRBV12-3 or TRBV12-4 and TRBJ2-3; possible D gene TRBD2, 5 bases. Trimming left V 4 bases short and J 3 bases short, with 14 bases between. The CDR3 is made up of 15 amino acids. Here the CDR3 DNA reads TGTGCCAGCAGTTGGCGAACTAGTCCGACAGATACGCAGTATTTT. Protein product: CASSWRTSPTDTQYF.